The source of this T cell receptor (beta chain) is a study of blood T cell repertoires in COVID-19. Study in general: Both acute and convalescent COVID-19 samples were obtained from the United States, Italy and Spain.

This CDR3 has 15 residues. V lost 5 bases, J lost 2 bases, and 7 bases stayed unmatched. Germline-derived CDR1 and CDR2 are MRHNA and SNTAGT. Participants had their cohort set by participant-reported clinical history. The assay was immunoSEQ multiplex PCR, and TCRdb's table has in-frame clones only and misses some. Counted here are roughly 250,000 clones, approximately 86% occurring once; the ten biggest clones make up less than 4%. This chain links TRBV6-4 with TRBJ1-2; TRBD1 matches 8 bases. The TCR comes from a woman in her thirties or forties with acute COVID-19. Sequencing was done on a sample of PBMCs or T cells enriched from blood (not recorded which). The chain's CDR3 is CASSLQGGENYGYTF. The CDR3 DNA sequence: TGTGCCAGCAGTTTACAGGGGGGAGAAAACTATGGCTACACCTTC.